This T cell receptor beta chain was retrieved from a study of blood T cell repertoires in COVID-19. Turning to the study itself: COVID-19 samples collected from the United States, Italy and Spain covered acute and convalescent phases. Sample material is recorded as cDNA or gDNA derived from T cells, B-cell-depleted T cells, or PBMCs.

While infection was still active, Seattle patients were enrolled and then followed longitudinally. As processed by the authors: Estimated nucleated cell counts came from reference gene primer amplification. Generated by immunoSEQ multiplex PCR, the TCRdb table keeps only in-frame clones and is missing some. Clonal size and the V and J genes are those of that table, whereas D and trimming came from the DNA. The sample contains about 350,000 clones, 88% of which appear only once. Looked up from germline, CDR1 is MNHEY and CDR2 is SVGAGI. V trimming: 6 bases; J trimming: 1 base; junction bases outside the gene matches: 2. The CDR3 loop spans 13 amino acids.

Input material: peripheral blood. The clonotype originates from a woman aged 70 to 79 with COVID-19, enrolled during active disease. The V call is TRBV6-5, the J call TRBJ1-1, with 7 nucleotides matching TRBD1. This CDR3 reads CASRRTGNTEAFF. The CDR3 DNA sequence: TGTGCCAGCAGACGGACAGGGAACACTGAAGCTTTCTTT.